These 21 T cell receptor beta chains were sequenced from one sample in a study of shared T cell receptors in the human thymus. Profiled with immunoSEQ multiplex PCR; TCRdb holds only in-frame clones, not every one. The sample includes 550,000 to 800,000 clones, 80% to 90% of them seen just once. This same sample was also taken into another study, of human thymus T cells.

Sequencing was carried out using thymocytes. Receptors were obtained from a girl younger than two with a congenital heart defect.

The V call is TRBV2, the J call TRBJ1-3, with D possibly TRBD1 on 5 matching bases. The germline V gene has CDR1 SNHLY and CDR2 FYNNEI. CDR3 length: 14 amino acids. V was shortened by 8 bases and J by 3 bases, with 14 bases between the two germline ends. This chain's CDR3 is CASSREGFGNTIYF. For the CDR3, the DNA is TGTGCCAGCTCCAGGGAAGGTTTTGGAAACACCATATATTTT.

The gene calls are TRBV11-3 and TRBJ2-7, with 7 bases that match TRBD1. This CDR3 spans 13 amino acids. V shed 1 base, J shed 7 bases, and the junction held 4 bases outside the gene matches. The germline V gene encodes CDR1 SGHNT and CDR2 YENEEA. The CDR3 DNA is TGTGCCAGCAGCTTAGTAGGGGGCGGGGAGCAGTACTTC. It codes for CASSLVGGGEQYF.

This clone showed up just a few times. The V gene is TRBV2, the J gene TRBJ2-3, with 11 nucleotides matching TRBD2. Unmatched junction bases numbered 6, after V lost 3 bases and J lost 7 bases. CDR3 length equals 15 residues. From germline, CDR1 is SNHLY and CDR2 FYNNEI. CDR3 loop: CASSEGLAGGNTQYF. The CDR3 DNA is TGTGCCAGCAGTGAGGGGCTAGCGGGGGGAAATACGCAGTATTTT.

J is TRBJ2-5 and V is TRBV6-5; D possibly corresponds to TRBD2 (5 bases). The germline gives CDR1 MNHEY, CDR2 SVGAGI. Trimming cost V 8 bases and J 1 base, with 5 bases left between them. CDR3 length: 11 residues. CDR3 in amino acids: CASLAQETQYF. The CDR3 bases are TGTGCCAGCCTAGCCCAAGAGACCCAGTACTTC.

The chain combines TRBV6-6 with TRBJ1-4; possible D gene TRBD1, 5 bases. Germline V gene data show CDR1 as MNHNY and CDR2 as SVGAGI (reference sequence). Trimming stripped 5 bases from V and 3 bases from J, with 10 bases between. This CDR3 is 14 amino acids long. The CDR3 loop is CASSPEGANEKLFF. Written as DNA, the CDR3 is TGTGCCAGCAGTCCGGAAGGGGCTAATGAAAAACTGTTTTTT.

This chain's CDR3 is CATPTGTGAYEQYF. The CDR3 coding sequence is TGTGCCACCCCCACCGGGACAGGGGCCTACGAGCAGTACTTC. The chain joins TRBV6-5 to TRBJ2-7; 10 bases align to TRBD1. The V segment lost 10 bases and the J segment 2 bases; nucleotides outside the gene matches: 8. Germline V gives CDR1 MNHEY, CDR2 SVGAGI. This CDR3 comprises 14 residues.

The gene calls are TRBV2 and TRBJ1-2; 7 bases align to TRBD1. This CDR3 has 17 residues. The V and J ends lost 5 bases and 0 bases, in that order; junction bases with no gene match: 12. Germline assignment: CDR1 SNHLY and CDR2 FYNNEI. CDR3 region: CASSPTGFQKANYGYTF. The CDR3 nucleotides are TGTGCCAGCAGTCCGACAGGGTTCCAGAAGGCTAACTATGGCTACACCTTC.

V is TRBV21-1 and J is TRBJ2-7; the DNA was not compared with TRBD2, the D call given in the table. TRBV21-1 is marked as a pseudogene. This CDR3 has 18 residues. The CDR3 here is CASSKVGGVRGPTYEQYF. CDR3 coding DNA: TGTGCCAGCAGCAAAGTCGGGGGAGTTCGGGGACCCACCTACGAGCAGTACTTC.

This clone came up a few times. The rearrangement joins TRBV27 to TRBJ2-1; D ambiguous. CDR3 length equals 13 residues. Looked up from germline, CDR1 is MNHEY and CDR2 is SMNVEV (reference sequence). V was clipped by 5 bases and J by 6 bases, with 11 bases between them. The CDR3 sequence is CASSRASGNEQFF. The CDR3 DNA reads as TGTGCCAGCAGTAGAGCCTCGGGCAATGAGCAGTTCTTC.

This chain joins TRBV30 and TRBJ1-4; 8 bases agree with TRBD1. The CDR3 consists of 16 residues. V was clipped by 3 bases and J by 4 bases; unmatched bases: 10. Germline lookup yields CDR1 GTSNPN and CDR2 SVGIG (reference sequence). CDR3 sequence: CAWRLIDRGLNEKLFF. CDR3 nucleotide sequence: TGTGCCTGGAGGCTAATCGACAGGGGACTTAATGAAAAACTGTTTTTT.

The chain recombines TRBV7-2 with TRBJ2-3, with TRBD2 matching 10 bases. Trimming took 3 bases from V and 0 from J; bases not matched to a gene: 6. The germline V gene has CDR1 SGHTA and CDR2 FQGNSA. This CDR3 is 17 amino acids long. CDR3 sequence reads: CASSLTTSGASTDTQYF. As DNA, the CDR3 is TGTGCCAGCAGCTTGACCACTAGCGGGGCCAGCACAGATACGCAGTATTTT.

This clone was counted only a few times. The genes are TRBV13 and TRBJ1-4; 8 nucleotides align to TRBD1. Losses at the gene ends were 5 bases for V and 11 bases for J; bases not matched to a gene: 19. The germline CDR1 and CDR2 sequences are PRHDT and FYEKMQ (reference sequence). The CDR3 length is 17 residues. This CDR3 is CASSAQTWDRPSGKLFF. For the CDR3, the DNA is TGTGCCAGCAGCGCTCAGACCTGGGACAGGCCTTCAGGGAAACTGTTTTTT.

This chain joins TRBV19 and TRBJ1-1, with a possible D match to TRBD1 (6 bases). Per the germline V gene, CDR1 is LNHDA and CDR2 is SQIVND (reference sequence). Trimming left V 5 bases short and J 1 base short, with 14 bases between. The CDR3 loop spans 15 amino acids. CDR3 nucleotides: TGTGCCAGTAGTGTAAGGACAGCTAAGAACACTGAAGCTTTCTTT. Translated: CASSVRTAKNTEAFF.

This clone was counted a single time. The chain joins TRBV2 to TRBJ1-5; D is unresolved. The CDR3 runs 12 residues. Trimming stripped 2 bases from V and 10 bases from J, with 9 bases between. CDR1 and CDR2 from the germline V gene are SNHLY and FYNNEI. In DNA, the CDR3 is TGTGCCAGCAGTGAATCGTACAACCCCCAGCATTTT. This codes for CASSESYNPQHF.

The table lists this clone with a count of one. V usage is TRBV27 and J usage is TRBJ2-7, with 7 bases fitting TRBD2. The length of the CDR3 is 14 residues. Trimming at V came to 2 bases and at J to 4 bases, leaving 5 bases not matched to a gene. The germline V gene encodes CDR1 MNHEY and CDR2 SMNVEV (reference sequence). This chain's CDR3 is CASSLGLGGYEQYF. CDR3 coding DNA: TGTGCCAGCAGTTTAGGACTAGGAGGTTACGAGCAGTACTTC.

J is TRBJ2-1 and V is TRBV6-4; 8 bases are a match to TRBD1. Looked up from germline, CDR1 is MRHNA and CDR2 is SNTAGT. The V segment lost 3 bases and the J segment 8 bases; nucleotides outside the gene matches: 12. CDR3 length: 16 residues. DNA of the CDR3: TGTGCCAGCAGTGAGCGGTTAGAGGACAGGGAAGATGAGCAGTTCTTC. Translation: CASSERLEDREDEQFF.

This chain links TRBV27 with TRBJ2-1; TRBD2 matches 13 bases. Germline lookup yields CDR1 MNHEY and CDR2 SMNVEV (reference sequence). V lost 6 bases to trimming and J lost 1 base; unmatched junction nucleotides: 9. The length of the CDR3 is 18 residues. The CDR3 DNA is TGTGCCAGCAGCCGACTAGCGGGGGGCCGACCGTCCTACAATGAGCAGTTCTTC. It translates to CASSRLAGGRPSYNEQFF.

This chain joins TRBV5-4 and TRBJ2-1, with 8 bases fitting TRBD2. Germline CDR1 SGHNT, CDR2 YYREEE (reference sequence). Trimming cost V 0 bases and J 3 bases; bases outside gene matches: 11. The CDR3 runs to 18 residues. Written as DNA, the CDR3 is TGTGCCAGCAGCTTGGTGGCGGGGGGCCCCGAGGGCTACAATGAGCAGTTCTTC. The encoded protein is CASSLVAGGPEGYNEQFF.

The chain joins TRBV7-9 to TRBJ1-2; no definite D call. CDR3 size: 14 residues. The V gene lost 5 bases and the J gene lost 8 bases, with 18 bases spanning the gap. In germline, CDR1 is SEHNR, CDR2 FQNEAQ (reference sequence). The CDR3 coding sequence is TGTGCCAGCAGCCTACTTCGGGTGGAAGCGGGCTACACCTTC. Translated: CASSLLRVEAGYTF.

The V and J genes are TRBV7-8 and TRBJ2-1; 8 nucleotides align to TRBD2. CDR3 size: 21 residues. The ends lost 1 base at V and 12 bases at J; junction bases unmatched: 29. Germline CDR1 is SGHVS and CDR2 is FQNEAQ. CDR3 DNA: TGTGCCAGCAGCTTAGAAACTACTTCCCTAACCGGGACTAGAAGACGAAGGACGCAGTTCTTC. Residues: CASSLETTSLTGTRRRRTQFF.

The V and J genes are TRBV2 and TRBJ1-1; D is perhaps TRBD1 (5 bases). The CDR3 covers 13 residues. Germline V CDR1 and CDR2: SNHLY, FYNNEI. Trimming pared 8 bases from V and 1 base from J, leaving 11 bases between. DNA for the CDR3: TGTGCCAGCCTGAGTGGACAGAACACTGAAGCTTTCTTT. This codes for CASLSGQNTEAFF.